This T cell receptor beta chain comes out of a study of response to subunit inactivated influenza vaccine. Findings and limits, study-wide: It was the authors' suggestion that each seasonal influenza vaccination recruits few new T cells.

V was shortened by 7 bases and J by 8 bases, with 20 bases between the two germline ends. CDR1 and CDR2 (germline): MNHNS, SASEGT. This CDR3 spans 15 amino acids. Each CDR3 protein is one row after TCRdb ran MiXCR on the RT-PCR reads. The repertoire holds about 480,000 distinct CDR3 sequences, with less than 30% as singletons. In regard to this clonotype: Antigen specificity is unknown.

Sequencing was performed on CD4+ T cells sorted from PBMCs, taken roughly 5 days after vaccination. The V call is TRBV6-1, the J call TRBJ1-4; D might be TRBD1 (5 bases). The TCR originated in a man aged 50-60 years who received an inactivated influenza vaccine. CDR3 sequence reads: CASTVRWGLGEKLFF. CDR3 sequence (DNA): TGTGCCAGCACCGTGAGATGGGGCCTTGGGGAAAAACTGTTTTTT.